This is a list of T cell receptor beta chains from one sample in a study of cytomegalovirus exposure and HLA in healthy donors. The data were produced by immunoSEQ multiplex PCR, yet TCRdb's version contains in-frame clones alone and is incomplete. The table has roughly 140,000 clones, about 85% seen once. Sample: PBMCs. The receptors come from a woman under 30 in good health and CMV-seronegative. The CDR3 runs from the conserved cysteine through the conserved F or W. Fields, in order: V gene, clone size, J gene, D gene, CDR3 DNA, CDR3 protein. D genes are given only for firm matches. Clone size is not always given. Where it is, it says once, few, many or a class for expanded clones.

v_call: TRBV29-1; clone_size: -; j_call: TRBJ1-2; d_call: -; cdr3_nt: TGCAGCGTTCGGGGGGCATCTGGCTATGGCTACACCTTC; cdr3_aa: CSVRGASGYGYTF
v_call: TRBV5-1; clone_size: -; j_call: TRBJ2-5; d_call: -; cdr3_nt: TGCGCCAGCAGCTTAAAGGGAGCTCGGGGAGAGACCCAGTACTTC; cdr3_aa: CASSLKGARGETQYF
v_call: TRBV28; clone_size: -; j_call: TRBJ2-2; d_call: TRBD2; cdr3_nt: TGTGCCACCCCAGCGGCGGGAGCGAACACCGGGGAGCTGTTTTTT; cdr3_aa: CATPAAGANTGELFF
v_call: TRBV4-2; clone_size: -; j_call: TRBJ2-3; d_call: TRBD2; cdr3_nt: TGTGCCAGCACTTCCTTGAGCGGGGGGGCCGATACGCAGTATTTT; cdr3_aa: CASTSLSGGADTQYF
v_call: TRBV29-1; clone_size: -; j_call: TRBJ2-5; d_call: -; cdr3_nt: TGCAGCGTTACCCTTCGCCGGCAGGTCCCTGTGGCCCAGTACTTC; cdr3_aa: CSVTLRRQVPVAQYF
v_call: TRBV4-1; clone_size: -; j_call: TRBJ2-4; d_call: TRBD1; cdr3_nt: TGCGCCAGCAGCCAAGGGGGCAGGGGGCGGCAAAACATTCAGTACTTC; cdr3_aa: CASSQGGRGRQNIQYF
v_call: TRBV30; clone_size: -; j_call: TRBJ2-7; d_call: TRBD2; cdr3_nt: TGTGCCTGGGTATGGGGGCCGACTAGCGGCGAGCAGTACTTC; cdr3_aa: CAWVWGPTSGEQYF
v_call: TRBV19; clone_size: -; j_call: TRBJ1-1; d_call: -; cdr3_nt: TGTGCCAGTAGTATGAGGAGGGACACTGAAGCTTTCTTT; cdr3_aa: CASSMRRDTEAFF
v_call: TRBV7-6; clone_size: -; j_call: TRBJ2-1; d_call: -; cdr3_nt: TGTGCCAGCAGCTTAGGGCTAGCCTACAATGAGCAGTTCTTC; cdr3_aa: CASSLGLAYNEQFF
v_call: TRBV30; clone_size: -; j_call: TRBJ2-1; d_call: TRBD2; cdr3_nt: TGTGCCTGGAGTGTACGTGGGACTAGCGGGAGTAATGAGCAGTTCTTC; cdr3_aa: CAWSVRGTSGSNEQFF
v_call: TRBV27; clone_size: -; j_call: TRBJ1-6; d_call: -; cdr3_nt: TGTGCCAGCAGTGTCGCAGGGATTTCACCCCTCCACTTT; cdr3_aa: CASSVAGISPLHF
v_call: TRBV4-2; clone_size: few; j_call: TRBJ2-7; d_call: TRBD1; cdr3_nt: TGTGCCAGCAGCCAAGAGTTAACCGGGACAGCCTTCTACGAGCAGTACTTC; cdr3_aa: CASSQELTGTAFYEQYF
v_call: TRBV28; clone_size: -; j_call: TRBJ1-5; d_call: -; cdr3_nt: TGTGCCAGCAGCCGGGGGGGGCAGAATCAGCCCCAGCATTTT; cdr3_aa: CASSRGGQNQPQHF
v_call: TRBV30; clone_size: -; j_call: TRBJ1-4; d_call: -; cdr3_nt: TGTGCCTGGAGTGACAGACCTGATGAAAAACTGTTTTTT; cdr3_aa: CAWSDRPDEKLFF
v_call: TRBV15; clone_size: -; j_call: TRBJ2-3; d_call: TRBD1; cdr3_nt: TGTGCCACCTGGGAGAGCGACAGGGGGATGACAGATACGCAGTATTTT; cdr3_aa: CATWESDRGMTDTQYF
v_call: TRBV7-2; clone_size: -; j_call: TRBJ1-2; d_call: -; cdr3_nt: TGTGCCAGCAGCTTAGGCGGGCAGGGGACCAGCTATGGCTACACCTTC; cdr3_aa: CASSLGGQGTSYGYTF
v_call: TRBV6-5; clone_size: -; j_call: TRBJ2-7; d_call: -; cdr3_nt: TGTGCCAGCATCGGCAGGGACTACGAGCAGTACTTC; cdr3_aa: CASIGRDYEQYF
v_call: TRBV6-5; clone_size: -; j_call: TRBJ1-1; d_call: TRBD1; cdr3_nt: TGTGCCAGCAGTTACTCGGGACAGATCATGAACACTGAAGCTTTCTTT; cdr3_aa: CASSYSGQIMNTEAFF
v_call: TRBV13; clone_size: -; j_call: TRBJ1-1; d_call: -; cdr3_nt: TGTGCCAGCAGCTTATATAGAACTGAAGCTTTCTTT; cdr3_aa: CASSLYRTEAFF
v_call: TRBV11-2; clone_size: -; j_call: TRBJ2-7; d_call: TRBD1; cdr3_nt: TGTGCCAGCAGCGAGGGGGCGAGTTACGAGCAGTACTTC; cdr3_aa: CASSEGASYEQYF
v_call: TRBV28; clone_size: -; j_call: TRBJ2-7; d_call: -; cdr3_nt: TGTGCCAGCGGGTTGGATCACGGGTCTCTCGAGCAGTACTTC; cdr3_aa: CASGLDHGSLEQYF
v_call: TRBV30; clone_size: -; j_call: TRBJ1-4; d_call: -; cdr3_nt: TGTGCCTGGAGTGCCTCTTTTGCAACTAATGAAAAACTGTTTTTT; cdr3_aa: CAWSASFATNEKLFF
v_call: TRBV4-1; clone_size: -; j_call: TRBJ1-3; d_call: -; cdr3_nt: TGCGCCAGCAGCCTTACCCGACTTACCTCTGGAAACACCATATATTTT; cdr3_aa: CASSLTRLTSGNTIYF
v_call: TRBV2; clone_size: -; j_call: TRBJ2-2; d_call: -; cdr3_nt: TGTGCCGGCTCCGGACAGAACACCGGGGAGCTGTTTTTT; cdr3_aa: CAGSGQNTGELFF
v_call: TRBV2; clone_size: -; j_call: TRBJ1-5; d_call: -; cdr3_nt: TGTGCCAGCAAACAGGCCAACAATCAGCCCCAGCATTTT; cdr3_aa: CASKQANNQPQHF
v_call: TRBV30; clone_size: -; j_call: TRBJ1-4; d_call: -; cdr3_nt: TGTGCCTGGAGGAGGGAAAAACTGTTTTTT; cdr3_aa: CAWRREKLFF
v_call: TRBV10-2; clone_size: -; j_call: TRBJ2-1; d_call: -; cdr3_nt: TGCGCCAGCAGTGAGATCCTAGCGTTGGGGTACAATGAGCAGTTCTTC; cdr3_aa: CASSEILALGYNEQFF
v_call: TRBV27; clone_size: -; j_call: TRBJ1-2; d_call: TRBD1; cdr3_nt: TGTGCCAGCAGTTCTATACGGACAGGCGGGATCCTTGGTAGCACCTTC; cdr3_aa: CASSSIRTGGILGSTF
v_call: TRBV15; clone_size: once; j_call: TRBJ1-6; d_call: -; cdr3_nt: TGTGCCACCAGCAGGACCGAATCAGGCAATTCACCCCTCCACTTT; cdr3_aa: CATSRTESGNSPLHF
v_call: TRBV7-9; clone_size: -; j_call: TRBJ2-7; d_call: -; cdr3_nt: TGTGCCAGCAGCCCAGACGCAACAGGGCACGAGCAGTACTTC; cdr3_aa: CASSPDATGHEQYF
v_call: TRBV29-1; clone_size: -; j_call: TRBJ1-2; d_call: -; cdr3_nt: TGCAGCGTTGAGGAAGCGCCCCTCGGCTACACCTTC; cdr3_aa: CSVEEAPLGYTF
v_call: TRBV21-1; clone_size: few; j_call: TRBJ1-2; d_call: -; cdr3_nt: TGTGCCAGCACACGAGGGGGGGGGTATGGCTACACCTTC; cdr3_aa: CASTRGGGYGYTF
v_call: TRBV7-9; clone_size: -; j_call: TRBJ1-5; d_call: -; cdr3_nt: TGTGCCAGCAGCTTAGGAATTGCGGCCAATCAGCCCCAGCATTTT; cdr3_aa: CASSLGIAANQPQHF
v_call: TRBV7-9; clone_size: -; j_call: TRBJ2-3; d_call: TRBD2; cdr3_nt: TGTTCCAGCAGCGGGGGGGGAGCGGGAGTTGATACGCAGTATTTT; cdr3_aa: CSSSGGGAGVDTQYF
v_call: TRBV9; clone_size: -; j_call: TRBJ1-1; d_call: -; cdr3_nt: TGTGCCAGCAGCGTACAGGCTTACAACACTGAAGCTTTCTTT; cdr3_aa: CASSVQAYNTEAFF
v_call: TRBV7-2; clone_size: -; j_call: TRBJ2-5; d_call: TRBD2; cdr3_nt: TGTGCCAGCAGCTTGGGAAGCGGGGGTTCGGAGACCCAGTACTTC; cdr3_aa: CASSLGSGGSETQYF
v_call: TRBV7-9; clone_size: -; j_call: TRBJ1-1; d_call: -; cdr3_nt: TGTTCCAGCGTGGAGGTGAACACTGAAGCTTTCTTT; cdr3_aa: CSSVEVNTEAFF
v_call: TRBV28; clone_size: -; j_call: TRBJ1-2; d_call: TRBD1; cdr3_nt: TGTGCCAGCAGGCCCGCACCACCCCACAGGGGAAAAAACTATGGCTACACCTTC; cdr3_aa: CASRPAPPHRGKNYGYTF
v_call: TRBV19; clone_size: once; j_call: TRBJ1-2; d_call: TRBD1; cdr3_nt: TGTGCCGCGGTGGGACAGGGAAACTATGGCTACACCTTC; cdr3_aa: CAAVGQGNYGYTF
v_call: TRBV18; clone_size: -; j_call: TRBJ1-4; d_call: -; cdr3_nt: TGTGCCAGCTCACCACAAGGCAGGAATGAAAAACTGTTTTTT; cdr3_aa: CASSPQGRNEKLFF
v_call: TRBV9; clone_size: -; j_call: TRBJ2-3; d_call: -; cdr3_nt: TGTGCCAGCAGCGTGGGCTCCGACCCCACAGATACGCAGTATTTT; cdr3_aa: CASSVGSDPTDTQYF
v_call: TRBV10-3; clone_size: -; j_call: TRBJ2-2; d_call: TRBD2; cdr3_nt: TGTGCCATCAGTGAGTTCCCGACTAGCGGTAACGGGGAGCTGTTTTTT; cdr3_aa: CAISEFPTSGNGELFF
v_call: TRBV30; clone_size: -; j_call: TRBJ2-7; d_call: TRBD2; cdr3_nt: TGTGCCTGGACCACGGGCGGGGGGAGCCACGAGCAGTACTTC; cdr3_aa: CAWTTGGGSHEQYF
v_call: TRBV10-3; clone_size: -; j_call: TRBJ2-7; d_call: -; cdr3_nt: TGTGCCATCAGTGAGACGGGTACTCCCTACGAGCAGTACTTC; cdr3_aa: CAISETGTPYEQYF
v_call: TRBV7-9; clone_size: -; j_call: TRBJ2-3; d_call: TRBD2; cdr3_nt: TGTTCCAGCAGCCCAAGATTTAGCGGGAGGTCGGGGTCCACAGATACGCAGTATTTT; cdr3_aa: CSSSPRFSGRSGSTDTQYF
v_call: TRBV6-5; clone_size: -; j_call: TRBJ1-2; d_call: -; cdr3_nt: TGTGCCAGCAGTTCCCGAGACAGCTATGGCTACACCTTC; cdr3_aa: CASSSRDSYGYTF
v_call: TRBV25-1; clone_size: -; j_call: TRBJ1-2; d_call: TRBD1; cdr3_nt: TGTGCCAGCAGTTTGGGGGGACAGACCTATGGCTACACCTTC; cdr3_aa: CASSLGGQTYGYTF
v_call: TRBV9; clone_size: -; j_call: TRBJ2-7; d_call: -; cdr3_nt: TGTGCCAGCAGCGTAGGAAAGAACTCACCGTACTTC; cdr3_aa: CASSVGKNSPYF
v_call: TRBV19; clone_size: -; j_call: TRBJ2-2; d_call: TRBD1; cdr3_nt: TGTGCCAGTACCCCAATGAACAGGGGGTGGACCGGGGAGCTGTTTTTT; cdr3_aa: CASTPMNRGWTGELFF
v_call: TRBV6-4; clone_size: -; j_call: TRBJ1-2; d_call: TRBD1; cdr3_nt: TGTGCCAGCAGTGTCGAATCCGGGACAGGGTTGATCGGCTACACCTTC; cdr3_aa: CASSVESGTGLIGYTF
v_call: TRBV6-1; clone_size: once; j_call: TRBJ2-1; d_call: TRBD2; cdr3_nt: TGTGCCAGCAGTGAAGTCGTTAGCGGGAGATACGGGTCGGATGAGCAGTTCTTC; cdr3_aa: CASSEVVSGRYGSDEQFF
v_call: TRBV5-4; clone_size: -; j_call: TRBJ2-5; d_call: -; cdr3_nt: TGTGCCAGCAGCGCGGGTCTCGGGGAGACCCAGTACTTC; cdr3_aa: CASSAGLGETQYF
v_call: TRBV19; clone_size: -; j_call: TRBJ2-7; d_call: -; cdr3_nt: TGTGCCAGTAGTACCACAAGAGGGTCACAAACCTACGAGCAGTACTTC; cdr3_aa: CASSTTRGSQTYEQYF